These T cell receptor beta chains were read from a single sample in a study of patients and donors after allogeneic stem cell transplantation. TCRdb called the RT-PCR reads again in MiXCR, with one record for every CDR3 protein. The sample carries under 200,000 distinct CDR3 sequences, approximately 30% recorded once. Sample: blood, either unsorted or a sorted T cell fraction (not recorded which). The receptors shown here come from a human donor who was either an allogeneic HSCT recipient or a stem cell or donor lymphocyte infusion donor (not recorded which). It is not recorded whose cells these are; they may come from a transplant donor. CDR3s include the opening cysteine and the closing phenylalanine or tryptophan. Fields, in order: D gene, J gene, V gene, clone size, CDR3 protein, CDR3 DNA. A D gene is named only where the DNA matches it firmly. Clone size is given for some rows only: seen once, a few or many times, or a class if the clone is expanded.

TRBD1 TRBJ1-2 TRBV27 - CASSLSPGQGARYTF TGTGCCAGCAGTTTATCCCCGGGACAGGGGGCTCGCTACACCTTC
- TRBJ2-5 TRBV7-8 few CASSLIQRQGTMETQYF TGTGCCAGCAGCTTAATACAAAGGCAGGGGACAATGGAGACCCAGTACTTC
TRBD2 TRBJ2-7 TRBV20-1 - CSAVSSGRAYEQYF TGCAGTGCTGTATCGAGCGGGAGGGCATACGAGCAGTACTTC
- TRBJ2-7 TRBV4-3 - CASSQDHRQSYEQYF TGCGCCAGCAGCCAAGATCATAGACAGTCCTACGAGCAGTACTTC
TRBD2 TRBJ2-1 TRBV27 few CASSLRAGWGEQFF TGTGCCAGCAGTTTAAGAGCGGGGTGGGGTGAGCAGTTCTTC
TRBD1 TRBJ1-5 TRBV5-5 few CASSLNTGGRGQPQHF TGTGCCAGCAGCCTAAACACAGGGGGCCGGGGTCAGCCCCAGCATTTT
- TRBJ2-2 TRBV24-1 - CATSDPQVNTGELFF TGTGCCACCAGTGACCCACAAGTTAACACCGGGGAGCTGTTTTTT
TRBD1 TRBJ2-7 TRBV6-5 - CASNGQGSPYEQYF TGTGCCAGCAACGGACAGGGGTCCCCCTACGAGCAGTACTTC
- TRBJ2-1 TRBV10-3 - CAIGATKNIQFF TGTGCCATCGGGGCGACCAAAAACATTCAGTTCTTC
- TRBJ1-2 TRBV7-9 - CASSPSGAYGYTF TGTGCCAGCAGCCCCTCGGGGGCATATGGCTACACCTTC
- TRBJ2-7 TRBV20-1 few CSARDHGRREQYF TGCAGTGCTAGGGACCATGGAAGGCGCGAGCAGTACTTC